The source of this T cell receptor beta chain is a study of blood T cell repertoires in COVID-19. The method was immunoSEQ multiplex PCR; TCRdb's version includes in-frame clones alone and lacks a portion of them. The sample lists about 36,000 clones, around four fifths occurring once. Material for sequencing was peripheral blood. The sequence came from a man aged 60 to 75 with acute or convalescent COVID-19.

In DNA, the CDR3 is TGCAGCGTTGAAGGCTATTTTTTCTATGGCTACACCTTC. Protein product: CSVEGYFFYGYTF. This rearrangement joins TRBV29-1 to TRBJ1-2; no definite D call. Germline CDR1 SQVTM, CDR2 ANQGSEA. V shed 1 base and J shed 4 bases, with 10 bases lying between them. The CDR3 length is 13 residues. Complete variable domain (other parts from reference TRBV29-1 and TRBJ1-2): SAVISQKPSRDICQRGTSLTIQCQVDSQVTMMFWYRQQPGQSLTLIATANQGSEATYESGFVIDKFPISRPNLTFSTLTVSNMSPEDSSIYLCSVEGYFFYGYTFGSGTRLTVV.